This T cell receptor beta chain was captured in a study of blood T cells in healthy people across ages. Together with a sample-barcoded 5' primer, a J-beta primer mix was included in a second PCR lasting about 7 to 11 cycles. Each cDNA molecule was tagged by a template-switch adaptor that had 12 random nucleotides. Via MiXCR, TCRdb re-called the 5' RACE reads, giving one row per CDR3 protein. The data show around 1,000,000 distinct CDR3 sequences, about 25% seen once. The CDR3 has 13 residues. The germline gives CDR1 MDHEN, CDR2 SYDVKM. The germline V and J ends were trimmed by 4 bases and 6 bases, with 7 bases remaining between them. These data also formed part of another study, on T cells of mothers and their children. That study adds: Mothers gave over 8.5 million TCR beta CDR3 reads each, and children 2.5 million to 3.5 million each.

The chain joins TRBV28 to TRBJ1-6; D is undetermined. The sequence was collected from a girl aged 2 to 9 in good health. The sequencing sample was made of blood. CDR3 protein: CASSYAPNSPLHF. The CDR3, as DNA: TGTGCCAGCAGTTATGCTCCTAATTCACCCCTCCACTTT.